A single sample is the source of the 17 T cell receptor beta chains below, sequenced in a study of T cell changes during pregnancy in multiple sclerosis. The protocol was immunoSEQ multiplex PCR, while the TCRdb copy is restricted to in-frame clones and leaves out a portion. The sample records around 33,000 clones, roughly 94% being singletons. The sequencing here drew on CD4+ T cells from peripheral blood mononuclear cells, taken after pregnancy. All receptors derive from a female donor with multiple sclerosis, enrolled in a pregnancy study.

The V gene is TRBV11-2, the J gene TRBJ1-1; D is unclear. The V and J ends lost 3 bases and 0 bases respectively, with 8 bases between them. Germline CDR1 and CDR2: SGHAT and FQNNGV. The CDR3 has 14 amino acids. CDR3 residues: CASSLGPMNTEAFF. The CDR3, as DNA: TGTGCCAGCAGCTTGGGCCCCATGAACACTGAAGCTTTCTTT. The whole variable domain, remainder taken from reference TRBV11-2 and TRBJ1-1, is EAGVAQSPRYKIIEKRQSVAFWCNPISGHATLYWYQQILGQGPKLLIQFQNNGVVDDSQLPKDRFSAERLKGVDSTLKIQPAKLEDSAVYLCASSLGPMNTEAFFGQGTRLTVV.

The chain joins TRBV28 to TRBJ1-1; possibly TRBD1 for D (6 bases). Trimming took 7 bases from V and 0 from J, leaving 12 bases between them. Germline V gene data show CDR1 as MDHEN and CDR2 as SYDVKM. This CDR3 comprises 14 residues. CDR3 sequence (DNA): TGTGCCAGCACTGCAGGGGCCCTGAACACTGAAGCTTTCTTT. It translates to CASTAGALNTEAFF.

For the CDR3, the DNA is TGTGCCAGCAGCTTAATGCAGGGAAACTACAATGAGCAGTTCTTC. Translation: CASSLMQGNYNEQFF. V is TRBV7-6 and J is TRBJ2-1, with D perhaps TRBD1 (5 bases). Germline assignment: CDR1 SGHVS and CDR2 FNYEAQ. The CDR3 has 15 residues. The ends were cut back, 2 bases at V and 3 bases at J, with 11 bases in the middle.

The chain links TRBV19 to TRBJ2-7; a weak D match, TRBD1 (5 bases). V shed 4 bases and J shed 2 bases, with 12 bases lying between them. Germline V gives CDR1 LNHDA, CDR2 SQIVND (reference sequence). This CDR3 contains 14 residues. DNA for the CDR3: TGTGCCAGTAGTACCAACAGGTACGCCTACGAGCAGTACTTC. It is translated as CASSTNRYAYEQYF.

J is TRBJ1-5 and V is TRBV4-1; TRBD1 matches at 7 bases. V shed 2 bases and J 3 bases; nucleotides not matched to a gene: 7. The CDR3 length is 16 residues. Germline CDR1 MGHRA, CDR2 YSYEKL. The chain's CDR3 is CASSQIPGQYNQPQHF. CDR3 DNA sequence: TGCGCCAGCAGCCAAATTCCGGGACAGTACAATCAGCCCCAGCATTTT.

The gene calls are TRBV19 and TRBJ1-5, with a possible D match to TRBD1 (6 bases). CDR1 and CDR2 from the germline V gene are LNHDA and SQIVND (reference sequence). The V gene lost 2 bases and the J gene lost 1 base, with 12 bases spanning the gap. The CDR3 spans 16 residues. CDR3: CASSIIRTVSNQPQHF. The CDR3 DNA reads as TGTGCCAGTAGTATAATCCGGACAGTGAGCAATCAGCCCCAGCATTTT.

The rearrangement joins TRBV19 to TRBJ2-1; D possibly corresponds to TRBD1 (6 bases). V dropped 6 bases and J dropped 4 bases, with 16 bases sitting between them. Germline CDR1 LNHDA, CDR2 SQIVND (reference sequence). The length of the CDR3 is 15 residues. CDR3 sequence (DNA): TGTGCCAGTAGGGAGGATCTCCAGGGGTACAATGAGCAGTTCTTC. Amino acid sequence: CASREDLQGYNEQFF. The whole variable domain, filled in from reference TRBV19 and TRBJ2-1, reads DGGITQSPKYLFRKEGQNVTLSCEQNLNHDAMYWYRQDPGQGLRLIYYSQIVNDFQKGDIAEGYSVSREKKESFPLTVTSAQKNPTAFYLCASREDLQGYNEQFFGPGTRLTVL.

The V gene is TRBV18, the J gene TRBJ1-1; D possibly corresponds to TRBD1 (5 bases). Trimming removed 3 bases from V and 0 bases from J, with 11 bases in between. The CDR3 runs to 15 residues. Germline CDR1 KGHSH, CDR2 LQKENI. The CDR3 bases are TGTGCCAGCTCACCGGGAGGGGCCGTGAACACTGAAGCTTTCTTT. As protein: CASSPGGAVNTEAFF.

CDR3 in amino acids: CASSLTGAEAFF. CDR3 DNA: TGTGCCAGCAGCCTCACAGGGGCTGAAGCTTTCTTT. The chain uses TRBV9 and TRBJ1-1; 7 positions agree with TRBD1. V shed 4 bases, J shed 6 bases, and the junction held 3 bases outside the gene matches. The CDR3 has 12 residues. The germline V gene encodes CDR1 SGDLS and CDR2 YYNGEE.

The J gene is TRBJ2-7, the V gene TRBV28, with TRBD2 matching 7 bases. Germline values: CDR1 MDHEN, CDR2 SYDVKM. V shed 4 bases, J shed 2 bases, and the junction held 11 bases outside the gene matches. The CDR3 contains 16 residues. This CDR3 reads CASSSPAGIGTYEQYF. The CDR3 DNA reads TGTGCCAGCAGTTCTCCAGCGGGAATTGGGACCTACGAGCAGTACTTC.

Only a few counts were recorded for this clone. This chain joins TRBV11-2 and TRBJ2-1, with D maybe TRBD2 (5 bases). The CDR3 runs to 12 residues. V lost 5 bases and J lost 9, with 11 bases in between. Germline values: CDR1 SGHAT, CDR2 FQNNGV. The CDR3 sequence: CASSPGLVEQFF. DNA of the CDR3: TGTGCCAGCAGCCCCGGACTCGTTGAGCAGTTCTTC. Using reference TRBV11-2 and TRBJ2-1 for the parts outside the CDR3, the full variable domain is EAGVAQSPRYKIIEKRQSVAFWCNPISGHATLYWYQQILGQGPKLLIQFQNNGVVDDSQLPKDRFSAERLKGVDSTLKIQPAKLEDSAVYLCASSPGLVEQFFGPGTRLTVL.

The DNA for the CDR3 is TGTGCCAGCAGTTACTCGTACAGGGGCTATGGCTACACCTTC. As protein: CASSYSYRGYGYTF. This chain joins TRBV6-5 and TRBJ1-2; 7 positions match TRBD1. Germline-derived CDR1 and CDR2 are MNHEY and SVGAGI. J lost 4 bases, V lost 0 bases, and 2 bases had no gene match. This CDR3 spans 14 amino acids.

In nucleotides, the CDR3 is TGTGCCAGCAGTTACTCGCAGACTAAAAATCAGCCCCAGCATTTT. It yields the protein CASSYSQTKNQPQHF. The gene calls are TRBV6-5 and TRBJ1-5, with no clear D. Germline V gene lookup returns CDR1 MNHEY and CDR2 SVGAGI. The CDR3 contains 15 residues. Trimming pared 0 bases from V and 4 bases from J, leaving 10 bases between.

The gene calls are TRBV14 and TRBJ1-2, with 7 nucleotides matching TRBD1. This CDR3 comprises 15 residues. Unmatched junction bases numbered 8, after V lost 4 bases and J lost 3 bases. Germline values: CDR1 SGHDN, CDR2 FVKESK. The CDR3 DNA reads TGTGCCAGCAGCCCACCAGGGGGGCGCGACTATGGCTACACCTTC. Translation: CASSPPGGRDYGYTF.

V gene TRBV27 combines with J gene TRBJ2-3; TRBD2 matches at 8 bases. After removal of 4 bases from V and 2 bases from J, the junction contained 11 bases not matched to a gene. CDR1 and CDR2 from the germline V gene are MNHEY and SMNVEV (reference sequence). This CDR3 has 17 residues. The CDR3 nucleotides are TGTGCCAGCAGTTCCGGGAGGGGCCGCCGGGACACAGATACGCAGTATTTT. This codes for CASSSGRGRRDTDTQYF.

The V and J genes are TRBV10-3 and TRBJ1-5, with D unclear. Looked up from germline, CDR1 is ENHRY and CDR2 is SYGVKD. CDR3 length: 15 amino acids. The V end was cut by 10 bases, the J end by 4 bases, with 20 bases between. The CDR3 DNA sequence: TGTGCCAACTCCGTTGGGCCCGGGGATAATCAGCCCCAGCATTTT. Translating gives CANSVGPGDNQPQHF.

V usage is TRBV18 and J usage is TRBJ2-7, with a possible D match to TRBD1 (6 bases). Germline lookup yields CDR1 KGHSH and CDR2 LQKENI. V was clipped by 6 bases and J by 3 bases, with 18 bases between them. CDR3 length: 15 residues. The CDR3 spells CASSLGGAVGYEQYF. As DNA, the CDR3 is TGTGCCAGCTCCCTTGGGGGCGCAGTCGGCTACGAGCAGTACTTC.